This T cell receptor (beta chain) was identified during a study of cytomegalovirus exposure and HLA in healthy donors. Study-wide findings and caveats: Earlier findings revealed that most TCR beta V segments proved productive either about 87% or about 30% of the time. An analysis was carried out later, and it reportedly showed fewer N-insertions in an Asian-associated ancestry cluster than the approximately 670-donor mean. In a later analysis, most CMV-associated TCR beta chains appeared HLA-restricted.

Researchers ran the PCR with 60 Vbeta and 13 Jbeta primers. Some clones are missing from TCRdb's copy, which holds only in-frame ones; the method was immunoSEQ multiplex PCR. The sample carries 100,000 to 150,000 clones, 15% to 20% recorded once. About this clone: The antigen is undetermined.

Looked up from germline, CDR1 is ENHRY and CDR2 is SYGVKD. V lost 6 bases and J 4 bases, leaving 10 bases between the germline ends. CDR3 length: 12 residues. This chain links TRBV10-3 with TRBJ2-7, with a possible D match to TRBD2 (5 bases). The sequenced sample consisted of PBMCs. The source is a female donor in good health and CMV-seropositive. The DNA for the CDR3 is TGTGCCATCAGGGAGACTATTTACGAGCAGTACTTC. Translated: CAIRETIYEQYF.